These 17 T cell receptor beta chains came from one sample sequenced in a study of blood T cells in healthy people across ages. Sample-barcoded 5' priming and a J-beta primer mix drove a second PCR of roughly 7 to 11 cycles. TCRdb re-called the 5' RACE reads through MiXCR, storing one row per CDR3 protein. The sample includes around 990,000 distinct CDR3 sequences, under 30% of them seen just once. These data also formed part of another study, on T cells of mothers and their children.

Specimen: blood. The receptor set was obtained from a girl aged 2-10 years in good health.

A few counts support this clonotype. A much bigger clone sits one base away, suggesting this may be a read error. The chain joins TRBV7-9 to TRBJ2-5, with D possibly being TRBD1 (6 bases). V was clipped by 1 base and J by 5 bases, with 8 bases between them. Germline V CDR1 and CDR2: SEHNR, FQNEAQ (reference sequence). The CDR3 runs 13 residues. The CDR3 nucleotides are TGTGCCAGCAGCTTAGACAGGGATGAGACCCAGTACTTC. Residues: CASSLDRDETQYF.

The table lists this clonotype with a few counts. The chain combines TRBV10-3 with TRBJ1-2; TRBD1 agrees at 7 bases. The germline gives CDR1 ENHRY, CDR2 SYGVKD. The length of the CDR3 is 14 residues. The V segment lost 7 bases and the J segment 3 bases; nucleotides outside the gene matches: 8. CDR3 bases: TGTGCCATCATAGGGGGCACAGACGACTATGGCTACACCTTC. Translation: CAIIGGTDDYGYTF.

V and J are TRBV7-9 and TRBJ2-7; D unclear. The CDR3 has 14 residues. V shed 4 bases and J shed 0 bases, with 10 bases lying between them. Germline-derived CDR1 and CDR2 are SEHNR and FQNEAQ (reference sequence). The CDR3 sequence is CASSSAQSSYEQYF. CDR3 in DNA: TGTGCCAGCAGCTCTGCGCAGAGCTCCTACGAGCAGTACTTC.

This clonotype was seen more than once but under ten times. The J gene is TRBJ2-3, the V gene TRBV6-5; D might be TRBD1 (5 bases). Deletions cut 2 bases from V and 0 bases from J, with 9 bases between. CDR3 length: 15 residues. In germline, CDR1 is MNHEY, CDR2 SVGAGI. The CDR3 reads CASSYGARSTDTQYF. CDR3 bases: TGTGCCAGCAGTTACGGGGCCCGTAGCACAGATACGCAGTATTTT.

This clonotype was observed a handful of times. The chain uses TRBV29-1 and TRBJ1-1, with D maybe TRBD1 (5 bases). This CDR3 comprises 12 residues. In germline, CDR1 is SQVTM, CDR2 ANQGSEA. V lost 6 bases and J lost 0, with 8 bases in between. For the CDR3, the DNA is TGCAGCGTGGACACCATGAACACTGAAGCTTTCTTT. It translates to CSVDTMNTEAFF.

This clonotype has more than one count but fewer than ten. The V call is TRBV7-2, the J call TRBJ2-5; D might be TRBD2 (6 bases). This CDR3 is built from 15 residues. CDR1 is SGHTA and CDR2 is FQGNSA in the germline V gene. Between the trimmed V and J ends, which lost 5 bases and 4 bases, there was a span of 17 bases. The CDR3 region has the DNA TGTGCCAGCAGCCCAGAATCTAGCGTAGGAGAGACCCAGTACTTC. Translating gives CASSPESSVGETQYF.

The V and J genes are TRBV6-1 and TRBJ1-1, with unresolved D. CDR1 and CDR2 (germline): MNHNS, SASEGT. V was pared by 10 bases and J by 4 bases, with 10 bases between. The CDR3 runs 11 residues. CDR3 nucleotide sequence: TGTGCCACCTTATCCAGCACTGAAGCTTTCTTT. It is translated as CATLSSTEAFF.

J is TRBJ2-5 and V is TRBV11-2; maybe TRBD2 (6 bases). Trimming shortened V by 0 bases and J by 5 bases, and 13 bases separated the two germline ends. Germline values: CDR1 SGHAT, CDR2 FQNNGV. The CDR3 is 15 amino acids. DNA of the CDR3: TGTGCCAGCAGCTTAGACGCGGGGCTCGGGGAGACCCAGTACTTC. It is translated as CASSLDAGLGETQYF. The entire variable domain, with the rest obtained from reference TRBV11-2 and TRBJ2-5, is as follows: EAGVAQSPRYKIIEKRQSVAFWCNPISGHATLYWYQQILGQGPKLLIQFQNNGVVDDSQLPKDRFSAERLKGVDSTLKIQPAKLEDSAVYLCASSLDAGLGETQYFGPGTRLLVL.

The chain joins TRBV7-9 to TRBJ1-1, with no clear D. Germline CDR1 SEHNR, CDR2 FQNEAQ (reference sequence). This CDR3 spans 13 amino acids. The DNA for the CDR3 is TGTGCTAGCCAGTCCGACCTACGGACTGAAGCTTTCTTT. Amino acid sequence: CASQSDLRTEAFF.

The chain couples TRBV29-1 to TRBJ1-1, with a possible D match to TRBD1 (6 bases). Germline values: CDR1 SQVTM, CDR2 ANQGSEA. The V gene lost 6 bases and the J gene lost 7 bases, with 15 bases spanning the gap. The CDR3 has 12 residues. The CDR3 region is CSVEGQDLEAFF. CDR3 in DNA: TGCAGCGTAGAGGGACAAGACCTTGAAGCTTTCTTT.

The rearrangement uses TRBV20-1 and TRBJ1-5; 7 bases align to TRBD1. The CDR3 has 12 amino acids. The junction had 0 bases not matched to a gene; V was cut back by 2 bases and J by 5 bases. Per germline, CDR1 DFQATT and CDR2 SNEGSKA (reference sequence). The CDR3 bases are TGCAGTGCTAGAACAGGGGATCAGCCCCAGCATTTT. Its protein product is CSARTGDQPQHF.

The chain is built from TRBV28 and TRBJ2-5; D is perhaps TRBD1 or TRBD2 (6 bases each). The closer fit of TRBJ2-7 to the DNA end suggests the J call may be wrong. Germline loops: CDR1 MDHEN, CDR2 SYDVKM. This CDR3 is 14 amino acids long. This CDR3 is CASATGRGPYEQYF. The CDR3 DNA reads as TGTGCCAGCGCAACCGGCCGGGGGCCCTACGAGCAGTACTTC.

V gene TRBV19 combines with J gene TRBJ2-5, with 9 bases identical to TRBD2. The J call may not be correct, given that the DNA end is closer to TRBJ2-7. This CDR3 is built from 15 residues. The V gene's germline CDR1 is LNHDA and CDR2 SQIVND (reference sequence). CDR3 coding DNA: TGTGCCAGTAGTTCTAGACTAGCGGCTATCTACGAGCAGTACTTC. This codes for CASSSRLAAIYEQYF.

This clonotype was recorded a few times. This sequence joins TRBV29-1 and TRBJ2-7, with D uncertain. The CDR3 consists of 12 residues. Germline V gene data show CDR1 as SQVTM and CDR2 as ANQGSEA. V shed 4 bases and J shed 2 bases, with 9 bases lying between them. CDR3 bases: TGCAGCGTTGGGACGTACACCTACGAGCAGTACTTC. Its translation is CSVGTYTYEQYF.

This sequence joins TRBV11-2 and TRBJ1-1; no clear D gene. CDR3 length equals 13 residues. With 7 bases removed from V and 4 bases from J, the gap between germline ends came to 13 bases. The V gene's germline CDR1 is SGHAT and CDR2 FQNNGV. CDR3 sequence (DNA): TGTGCCAGCAATTGGGAGCCAGCCACTGAAGCTTTCTTT. It encodes CASNWEPATEAFF.

The chain joins TRBV2 to TRBJ1-4; D is perhaps TRBD1 (6 bases). The CDR3 is made up of 14 amino acids. From germline, CDR1 is SNHLY and CDR2 FYNNEI. The V gene lost 5 bases and the J gene lost 8 bases, with 15 bases spanning the gap. This CDR3 reads CASSYPGQGEKLFF. CDR3 sequence (DNA): TGTGCCAGCAGTTATCCGGGACAAGGGGAAAAACTGTTTTTT.

The chain employs TRBV4-2 and TRBJ2-4, with D perhaps given as TRBD1 or TRBD2 (5 bases each). Trimming pared 1 base from V and 7 bases from J, leaving 14 bases between. Germline values: CDR1 LGHNA, CDR2 YNFKEQ. This CDR3 region has 15 residues. CDR3 bases: TGTGCCAGCAGCCAAGGAGCGGACACCGAGAACATTCAGTACTTC. The encoded protein is CASSQGADTENIQYF.